This entry describes one T cell receptor beta chain. This sample also contains other DNA sequences that code for the same CDR3. This sample is drawn from a study of blood T cell repertoires in COVID-19. Turning to the study itself: Donors in the United States, Italy and Spain gave samples during acute or convalescent COVID-19.

Seattle's cohort entered during active infection and was followed longitudinally. How the authors handled the data: Estimated nucleated cell counts came from reference gene primer amplification. Sequencing used immunoSEQ multiplex PCR; TCRdb keeps in-frame clones, though not all of them. That table furnishes V, J and clone size, whereas the DNA furnished D and trimming. Seen here are 95,000 to 100,000 clones, 70% to 90% observed once, and the top ten hold 4% to 5%. The sequence came from a human donor with COVID-19, enrolled during active disease. The donor label of this sample is uncertain. The sample consisted of peripheral blood.

CDR3 loop: CASSESRGQETQYF. The CDR3 DNA sequence: TGTGCCAGCAGTGAAAGCCGGGGCCAAGAGACCCAGTACTTC. The chain couples TRBV2 to TRBJ2-5; a weak D match, TRBD2 (5 bases). Trimming shortened V by 2 bases and J by 1 base, and 8 bases separated the two germline ends. The CDR3 is 14 amino acids. In germline, CDR1 is SNHLY, CDR2 FYNNEI.